These 26 T cell receptor beta chains were sequenced from one sample in a study of tumor and adjacent non-tumor tissue in lung cancer. RNA was extracted from bulk tissue without any cell sorting. Distant lung tissue was collected more than 3 cm away from the tumor edge. TCRbeta libraries were built with three rounds of nested PCR, modified from ARM-PCR. TCRdb ran MiXCR on the multiplex PCR reads and lists one entry per CDR3 protein. The repertoire has fewer than 45,000 distinct CDR3 sequences, 60% to 70% of them found once; the top ten carry about 20%. The sample was distant non-tumor lung tissue. These receptors were taken from a woman aged 35 to 49 with non-small cell lung cancer.

The chain uses TRBV12-3 or TRBV12-4 and TRBJ2-7, with a weak D call TRBD1 (6 bases). This CDR3 region has 13 residues. Trimming shortened V by 6 bases and J by 2 bases, and 11 bases separated the two germline ends. The CDR3 region has the DNA TGTGCCAGCAGGAGACAGGACCCCTACGAGCAGTACTTC. Translating gives CASRRQDPYEQYF.

Of note for this clonotype: At one end, the junction sequence differs from germline, possibly due to a read error. The chain combines TRBV6-1 with TRBJ2-5; D remains ambiguous. The CDR3 length is 14 residues. The V gene's germline CDR1 is MNHNS and CDR2 SASEGT. The CDR3 loop reads CAGSEMTLQETQHF. The CDR3 region has the DNA TGTGCCGGCAGTGAAATGACTCTCCAAGAGACCCAGCACTTC.

To note about this clonotype: One junction end does not reproduce the germline sequence, and a read error may be involved. The genes are TRBV5-6 and TRBJ2-6; maybe TRBD1 (6 bases). This CDR3 spans 15 amino acids. CDR1 SGHDT and CDR2 YYEEEE come from the germline V gene. The chain's CDR3 is CTSRFRGPGANVLTF. Written as DNA, the CDR3 is TGTACCAGCCGATTCAGGGGACCTGGGGCCAACGTCCTGACTTTC.

A remark on this clonotype: A read error may account for a junction end that differs from germline. The J gene is TRBJ2-1, the V gene TRBV12-3 or TRBV12-4, with a weak D call TRBD2 (6 bases). The CDR3 sequence is 16 residues long. Written as DNA, the CDR3 is TGTGCTAGCGCTAAAGCCGTGACTAGTAACGGCAATGAGCAGCTCTTC. This encodes CASAKAVTSNGNEQLF.

This clonotype was recorded at least ten times. This chain joins TRBV5-6 and TRBJ1-5; D is unresolved. V was pared by 6 bases and J by 9 bases, with 19 bases between. The length of the CDR3 is 14 residues. Germline CDR1 and CDR2: SGHDT and YYEEEE. For the CDR3, the DNA is TGTGCCAGCACCATTCAAGGGTCCCAAAGGCCCCAGCATTTT. It encodes CASTIQGSQRPQHF.

As concerns this clonotype: The conserved final phenylalanine or tryptophan is absent from the CDR3, which likely points to a read error. It is unclear where the CDR3 begins or ends on the DNA, so no DNA is shown, and the CDR3 is as TCRdb lists it. The V and J genes are TRBV12-3 or TRBV12-4 and TRBJ1-2. The CDR3 comprises 14 residues, both ends counted. CDR3 loop: CASSFRPKNYGYTI.

Concerning this clonotype itself: Germline is not matched at one junction end, which may reflect a read error. This chain connects TRBV5-5 to TRBJ2-7, with 7 nucleotides matching TRBD1. The CDR3 covers 16 residues. In germline, CDR1 is SGHKS, CDR2 YYEKEE (reference sequence). The CDR3 here is CASSFTGTDLSYEQCF. DNA for the CDR3: TGTGCCAGCAGCTTCACTGGGACAGATCTCTCCTACGAGCAGTGCTTC.

This clonotype showed up just once. At one end the junction does not follow the germline gene, possibly because of a read error. The chain links TRBV4-1 to TRBJ1-1, with D tentatively TRBD1 (5 bases). Germline CDR1 and CDR2: MGHRA and YSYEKL. This CDR3 comprises 15 residues. CDR3 region: CASRSSVRGVTEAYF. CDR3 nucleotides: TGCGCCAGCAGGTCGTCGGTTAGGGGAGTTACTGAAGCTTACTTT.

This clonotype showed up many times. The CDR3 sequence is CASSYSYTSSSYNSPLHF. DNA of the CDR3: TGTGCCAGCAGTTACTCCTACACGTCGAGCTCCTATAATTCACCCCTCCACTTT. The chain uses TRBV12-3 or TRBV12-4 and TRBJ1-6, with D unclear. This CDR3 region has 18 residues. Trimming pared 4 bases from V and 0 bases from J, leaving 16 bases between.

This clonotype showed up just a few times. The V gene is TRBV15, the J gene TRBJ2-5, with D unclear. This CDR3 spans 13 amino acids. Germline CDR1 is LNHNV and CDR2 is YYDKDF (reference sequence). Trimming cost V 0 bases and J 3 bases, with 5 bases left between them. DNA of the CDR3: TGTGCCACCAGCAGAGATCGTAAAGAGACCCAGTACTTC. This translates into CATSRDRKETQYF.

A note on this clonotype: A single base separates this from a much larger clone, so it may be a read error. The chain combines TRBV28 with TRBJ2-2; 7 nucleotides agree with TRBD1. The CDR3 is made up of 15 amino acids. Germline CDR1 is MDHEN and CDR2 is SYDVKM. This chain's CDR3 is CVSSRQGHSTGELFF. CDR3 nucleotide sequence: TGTGTCAGCAGTCGACAGGGACATAGCACCGGGGAGCTGTTTTTT. Combining the CDR3 with reference TRBV28 and TRBJ2-2 gives the whole variable domain DVKVTQSSRYLVKRTGEKVFLECVQDMDHENMFWYRQDPGLGLRLIYFSYDVKMKEKGDIPEGYSVSREKKERFSLILESASTNQTSMYLCVSSRQGHSTGELFFGEGSRLTVL.

This clonotype was observed a single time. One end of the junction varies from germline; a read error may be responsible. CDR3 region: CASGWSDLTGVNVLTF. CDR3 nucleotide sequence: TGTGCCAGCGGCTGGTCAGACCTCACTGGGGTCAACGTCCTGACTTTC. This chain connects TRBV11-2 to TRBJ2-6; D is unclear. Per germline, CDR1 SGHAT and CDR2 FQNNGV. CDR3 size: 16 residues. Full variable domain (remainder filled in from reference TRBV11-2 and TRBJ2-6): EAGVAQSPRYKIIEKRQSVAFWCNPISGHATLYWYQQILGQGPKLLIQFQNNGVVDDSQLPKDRFSAERLKGVDSTLKIQPAKLEDSAVYLCASGWSDLTGVNVLTFGAGSRLTVL.

Remarks on this clonotype: This CDR3 is missing its conserved last phenylalanine or tryptophan, likely due to a read error. V is TRBV29-1 and J is TRBJ2-1; 7 nucleotides match TRBD1. Germline values: CDR1 SQVTM, CDR2 ANQGSEA. This CDR3 is built from 14 residues. The CDR3 nucleotides are TGCAGTGTTGCCACGGGACAGATCTACAATGAGCAGTTCCTC. It codes for CSVATGQIYNEQFL.

Note on this clonotype: The missing conserved phenylalanine or tryptophan at the end of this CDR3 makes a read error likely. The V and J genes are TRBV11-2 and TRBJ2-1, with 9 nucleotides matching TRBD2. Germline CDR1 reads SGHAT; CDR2 reads FQNNGV. V lost 5 bases, J lost 9 bases, and 5 bases stayed unmatched. There are 13 residues in the CDR3. The CDR3 loop reads CASSRTSVSEQFI. CDR3 nucleotide sequence: TGTGCCAGCAGCCGGACTAGCGTGAGTGAGCAGTTCATC.

Worth noting for this clonotype: Its ends do not fully match the called genes, so a read error is possible. The chain joins TRBV4-1 to TRBJ2-5; 7 bases line up with TRBD2. This CDR3 region has 17 residues. Germline V lookup: CDR1 MGHRA, CDR2 YSYEKL. The CDR3 DNA reads TGCGCCAGCGGCCAAGCCCGTCAGGCGGGGGACCGAGAGACCCAGTACTTC. The encoded protein is CASGQARQAGDRETQYF.

This clonotype came up many times. The chain is built from TRBV6-1 and TRBJ1-5; D uncertain. V was pared by 4 bases and J by 3 bases, with 13 bases between. This CDR3 spans 15 amino acids. CDR1 is MNHNS, CDR2 SASEGT, per germline. CDR3 bases: TGTGCCAGCAGTGGCGCCAAGGAAAACAATCAGCCCCAGCATTTT. Translation gives CASSGAKENNQPQHF.

The gene calls are TRBV30 and TRBJ2-3; D might be TRBD2 (7 bases). Trimming stripped 3 bases from V and 5 bases from J, with 18 bases between. This CDR3 has 15 residues. In germline, CDR1 is GTSNPN, CDR2 SVGIG (reference sequence). For the CDR3, the DNA is TGTGCCTGGAGAGTCCGGGGGGCGCAAGGAGATACGCAGTATTTT. Translation gives CAWRVRGAQGDTQYF.

This clonotype appeared a few times. At one end, the junction sequence differs from germline, possibly due to a read error. The chain employs TRBV6-5 and TRBJ1-3; TRBD1 aligns across 7 bases. The germline gives CDR1 MNHEY, CDR2 SVGAGI. The length of the CDR3 is 17 residues. CDR3 sequence: CASSSTPTGLFGHTIYF. As DNA, the CDR3 is TGCGCCAGCAGTTCCACTCCGACAGGGCTTTTTGGACACACCATATATTTT.

With respect to this clonotype: Given a much more abundant clone one base away, this may be a read error. The chain combines TRBV7-3 with TRBJ2-3, with 9 bases fitting TRBD2. The V gene end was trimmed by 5 bases and the J gene end by 6 bases; junction bases not matched to a gene: 6. Germline CDR1 reads SGHTA; CDR2 reads FQGTGA. The CDR3 sequence is 14 residues long. The CDR3 sequence is CASSAVAGVDTQYF. The CDR3 coding sequence is TGTGCCAGCAGCGCAGTAGCGGGAGTGGATACGCAGTATTTT.

This clonotype has only a few counts. This may arise from a read error, as a much more abundant clone is one base away. This sequence joins TRBV4-1 and TRBJ2-7, with 11 nucleotides matching TRBD2. The CDR3 is 18 residues long. Germline V lookup: CDR1 MGHRA, CDR2 YSYEKL. The CDR3 loop is CTSSQERASGRSSYEQYF. The DNA for the CDR3 is TGCACCAGCAGCCAAGAGAGGGCTAGCGGGAGGTCCTCCTACGAGCAGTACTTC.

A note on this clonotype: At one boundary the junction diverges from the germline segment, which might be a read error. The V gene is TRBV5-6, the J gene TRBJ1-1, with a weak D call TRBD1 (6 bases). The CDR3 has 16 residues. Germline-derived CDR1 and CDR2 are SGHDT and YYEEEE. The CDR3 protein is CASGLWGASGGTEAFF. For the CDR3, the DNA is TGTGCCAGCGGCTTGTGGGGGGCCTCGGGGGGAACTGAAGCTTTCTTT.

About this clonotype: Likely a read error: the CDR3 ends without its conserved phenylalanine or tryptophan. V and J are TRBV6-5 and TRBJ2-6, with D possibly TRBD1 on 5 matching bases. CDR3 length: 16 amino acids. The V end was cut by 5 bases, the J end by 0 bases, with 11 bases between. The germline gives CDR1 MNHEY, CDR2 SVGAGI. CDR3 region: CASSRTWASGANVLTS. The CDR3 DNA is TGTGCCAGCAGTCGGACATGGGCCTCTGGGGCCAACGTCCTGACTTCC.

The chain carries TRBV7-8 and TRBJ1-2, with a possible D match to TRBD1 (5 bases). Germline-derived CDR1 and CDR2 are SGHVS and FQNEAQ. V was cut by 3 bases and J by 2 bases, with 13 bases left in between. The CDR3 totals 15 residues. Written as DNA, the CDR3 is TGTGCCAGCAGCTTCAACATCGGGGCAAACTATGGCTACACCTTC. Translated: CASSFNIGANYGYTF.

Comments on this clonotype: An end of the junction differs from the germline gene, which may be a read error. This chain connects TRBV29-1 to TRBJ1-5; D remains ambiguous. The CDR3 length is 13 residues. Looked up from germline, CDR1 is SQVTM and CDR2 is ANQGSEA. CDR3 coding DNA: TGCAGCGTAGAAGGGATAGGAGATCAGCCCCAGCATTTT. Its translation is CSVEGIGDQPQHF. Based on the CDR3 plus reference TRBV29-1 and TRBJ1-5, the full variable domain is SAVISQKPSRDICQRGTSLTIQCQVDSQVTMMFWYRQQPGQSLTLIATANQGSEATYESGFVIDKFPISRPNLTFSTLTVSNMSPEDSSIYLCSVEGIGDQPQHFGDGTRLSIL.

The count of this clonotype is one. The CDR3 here is CASSLNACSNQPQHF. The DNA for the CDR3 is TGTGCCAGCAGTTTAAACGCATGTAGCAATCAGCCCCAGCATTTT. The chain uses TRBV6-6 and TRBJ1-5; D remains ambiguous. Trimming took off 4 bases at V and 0 bases at J, with 10 bases between the two ends. The CDR3 is 15 residues long. The germline gives CDR1 MNHNY, CDR2 SVGAGI (reference sequence).

Remarks on this clonotype: The junction and the germline gene differ at one end; a read error may be behind it. The chain couples TRBV28 to TRBJ2-1; D may be TRBD1 (6 bases). Germline values: CDR1 MDHEN, CDR2 SYDVKM. The CDR3 spans 13 residues. This CDR3 reads CASSLTWTVEQLF. The CDR3 DNA reads TGTGCCAGCAGTTTAACCTGGACAGTTGAGCAGTTGTTC.